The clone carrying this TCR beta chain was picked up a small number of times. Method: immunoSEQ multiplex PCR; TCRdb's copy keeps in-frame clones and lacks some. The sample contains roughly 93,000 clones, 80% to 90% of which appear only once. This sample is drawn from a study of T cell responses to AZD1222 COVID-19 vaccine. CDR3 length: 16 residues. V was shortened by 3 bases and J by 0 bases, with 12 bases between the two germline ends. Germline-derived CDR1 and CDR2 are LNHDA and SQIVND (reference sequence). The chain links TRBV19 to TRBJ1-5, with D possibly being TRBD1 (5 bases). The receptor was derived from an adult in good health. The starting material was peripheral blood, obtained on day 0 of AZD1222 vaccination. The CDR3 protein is CASSIISGRSNQPQHF. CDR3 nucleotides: TGTGCCAGTAGTATTATTTCAGGGCGTAGCAATCAGCCCCAGCATTTT.